This T cell receptor (beta chain) stems from a study of OX40 agonist ivuxolimab in advanced cancers. Study information: Patients were dosed intravenously with ivuxolimab at 0.01 to 10 mg/kg every 2 weeks.

Overall study results and limits: On average, CD8+ T cells showed a greater number of expanded clones than CD4+. Clonal expansion in partial responders at 0.1-3.0 mg/kg ranked among the lowest. The expanded peripheral T cells' antigen specificity was not determined.

The repertoire was sequenced with immunoSEQ multiplex PCR; TCRdb's copy has only in-frame clones and lacks some. In the table there are fewer than 85,000 clones, around 80% of which are singletons. The CDR3 is 14 amino acids. The V and J ends lost 4 bases and 1 base respectively, with 7 bases between them. Per germline, CDR1 SGHAT and CDR2 FQNNGV. As to this clone: Its antigen remains unidentified.

The sequences come from CD4+ or CD8+ T cells sorted from blood, collected in a trial of the OX40 agonist ivuxolimab. The chain links TRBV11-2 to TRBJ2-2; a weak D match, TRBD2 (5 bases). The sequence was obtained from an adult with an advanced solid tumor such as melanoma, head and neck, liver or kidney cancer. The CDR3 loop is CASSSRGNTGELFF. The DNA for the CDR3 is TGTGCCAGCAGCTCTCGGGGGAACACCGGGGAGCTGTTTTTT.